What follows is one TCR beta chain and its context. Its antigen is currently unknown. In TCRdb, the 5' RACE reads were re-called with MiXCR into one record per CDR3 protein. Of about 33,000 distinct CDR3 sequences in the sample, roughly an eighth were seen once. This entry belongs to a study of neurological immune-mediated disorders. Findings and limits, study-wide: The greatest degree of TCR clonal expansion was observed in HTLV-1-associated myelopathy, with the lowest in multiple sclerosis, below that of healthy controls.

V was pared by 5 bases and J by 5 bases, with 13 bases between. Germline CDR1 reads MNHEY; CDR2 reads SVGAGI. This CDR3 is built from 14 residues. The time point is: longitudinal time-point 2. The receptor was isolated from a woman aged 40 to 50 in good health. Sequencing used PBMCs. The chain has TRBV6-5 and TRBJ2-4, with D perhaps being TRBD1 or TRBD2 (5 bases each). The CDR3 here is CASSPPWDQNIQYF. The CDR3 nucleotides read TGTGCCAGCAGTCCTCCCTGGGACCAAAACATTCAGTACTTC.